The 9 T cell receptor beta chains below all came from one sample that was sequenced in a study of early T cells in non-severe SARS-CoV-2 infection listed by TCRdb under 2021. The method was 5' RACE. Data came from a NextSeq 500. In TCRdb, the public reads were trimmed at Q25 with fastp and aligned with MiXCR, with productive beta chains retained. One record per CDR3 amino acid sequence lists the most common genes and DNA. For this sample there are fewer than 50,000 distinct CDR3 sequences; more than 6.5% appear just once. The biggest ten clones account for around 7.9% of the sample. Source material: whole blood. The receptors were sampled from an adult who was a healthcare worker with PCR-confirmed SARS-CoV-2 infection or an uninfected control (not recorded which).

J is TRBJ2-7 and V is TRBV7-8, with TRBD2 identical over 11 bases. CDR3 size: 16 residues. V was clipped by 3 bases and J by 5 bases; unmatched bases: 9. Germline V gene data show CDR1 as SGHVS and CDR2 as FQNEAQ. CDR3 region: CASSLNVLAGENEQYF. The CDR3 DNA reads TGTGCCAGCAGCTTGAACGTACTAGCGGGGGAAAACGAGCAGTACTTC.

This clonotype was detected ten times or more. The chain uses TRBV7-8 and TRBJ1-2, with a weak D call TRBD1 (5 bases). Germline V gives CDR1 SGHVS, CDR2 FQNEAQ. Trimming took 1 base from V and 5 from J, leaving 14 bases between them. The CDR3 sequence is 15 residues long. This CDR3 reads CASSLGIGRVYGYTF. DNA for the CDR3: TGTGCCAGCAGCTTAGGGATCGGCAGGGTGTATGGCTACACCTTC. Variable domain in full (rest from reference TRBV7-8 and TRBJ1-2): GAGVSQSPRYKVAKRGQDVALRCDPISGHVSLFWYQQALGQGPEFLTYFQNEAQLDKSGLPSDRFFAERPEGSVSTLKIQRTQQEDSAVYLCASSLGIGRVYGYTFGSGTRLTVV.

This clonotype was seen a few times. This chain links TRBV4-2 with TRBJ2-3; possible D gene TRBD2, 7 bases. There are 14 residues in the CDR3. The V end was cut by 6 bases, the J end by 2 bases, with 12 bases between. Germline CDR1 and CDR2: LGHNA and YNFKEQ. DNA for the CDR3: TGTGCCAGCAGTCCGGGGGGCAACACAGATACGCAGTATTTT. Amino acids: CASSPGGNTDTQYF.

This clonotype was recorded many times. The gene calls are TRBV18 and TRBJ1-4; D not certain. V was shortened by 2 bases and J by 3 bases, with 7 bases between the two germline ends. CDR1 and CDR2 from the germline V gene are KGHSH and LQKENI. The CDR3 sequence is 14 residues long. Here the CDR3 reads CASSPGLANEKLFF. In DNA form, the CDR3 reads TGTGCCAGCTCACCAGGCCTGGCTAATGAAAAACTGTTTTTT.

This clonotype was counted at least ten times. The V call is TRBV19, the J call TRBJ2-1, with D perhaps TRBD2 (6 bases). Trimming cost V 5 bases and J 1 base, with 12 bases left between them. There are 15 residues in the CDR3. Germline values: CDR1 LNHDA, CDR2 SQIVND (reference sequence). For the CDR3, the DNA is TGTGCCAGTAGTGGCGGGGTTCCGTCCTACAATGAGCAGTTCTTC. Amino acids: CASSGGVPSYNEQFF.

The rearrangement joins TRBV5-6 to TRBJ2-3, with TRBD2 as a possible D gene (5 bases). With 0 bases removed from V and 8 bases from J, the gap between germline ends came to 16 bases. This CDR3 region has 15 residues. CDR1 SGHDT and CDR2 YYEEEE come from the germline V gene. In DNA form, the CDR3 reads TGTGCCAGCAGCTTGGTGTCGGCTATCGGAGGTACGCAGTATTTT. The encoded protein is CASSLVSAIGGTQYF.

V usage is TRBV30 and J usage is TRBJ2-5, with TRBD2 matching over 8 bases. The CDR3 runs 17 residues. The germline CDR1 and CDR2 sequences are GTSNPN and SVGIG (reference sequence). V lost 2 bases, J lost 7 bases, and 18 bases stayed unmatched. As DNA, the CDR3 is TGTGCCTGGAGTACCCGTATTGGCGGGGGGCCCCCAGGGACCCAGTACTTC. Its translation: CAWSTRIGGGPPGTQYF.

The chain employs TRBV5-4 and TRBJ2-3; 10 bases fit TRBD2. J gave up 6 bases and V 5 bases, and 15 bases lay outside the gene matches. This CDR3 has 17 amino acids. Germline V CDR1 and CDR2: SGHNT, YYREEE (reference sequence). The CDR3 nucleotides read TGTGCCAGCAGGAGCCGGAGACTAGCGGGCCCTGAGGATACGCAGTATTTT. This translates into CASRSRRLAGPEDTQYF. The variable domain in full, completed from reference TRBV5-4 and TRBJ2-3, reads ETGVTQSPTHLIKTRGQQVTLRCSSQSGHNTVSWYQQALGQGPQFIFQYYREEENGRGNFPPRFSGLQFPNYSSELNVNALELDDSALYLCASRSRRLAGPEDTQYFGPGTRLTVL.

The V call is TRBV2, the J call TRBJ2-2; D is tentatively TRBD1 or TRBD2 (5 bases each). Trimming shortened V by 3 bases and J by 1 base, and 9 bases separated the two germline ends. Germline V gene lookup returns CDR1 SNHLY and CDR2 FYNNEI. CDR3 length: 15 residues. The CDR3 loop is CASSEWGMNTGELFF. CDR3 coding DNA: TGTGCCAGCAGTGAGTGGGGGATGAACACCGGGGAGCTGTTTTTT.